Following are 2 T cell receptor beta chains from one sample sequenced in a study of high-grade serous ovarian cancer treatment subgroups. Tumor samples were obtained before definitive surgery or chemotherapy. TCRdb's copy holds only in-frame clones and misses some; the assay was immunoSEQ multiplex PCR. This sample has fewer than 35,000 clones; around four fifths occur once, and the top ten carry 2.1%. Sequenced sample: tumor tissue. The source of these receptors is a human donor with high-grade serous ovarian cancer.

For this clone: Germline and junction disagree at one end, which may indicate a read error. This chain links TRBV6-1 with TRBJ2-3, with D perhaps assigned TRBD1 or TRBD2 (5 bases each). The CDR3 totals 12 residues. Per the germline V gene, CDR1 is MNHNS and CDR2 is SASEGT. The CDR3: CRTGANTDTQYF. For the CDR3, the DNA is TGCCGGACCGGGGCAAACACAGATACGCAGTATTTT.

The CDR3 DNA reads as TGCGCCAGCAGCTTGGATTGGCGTACAGATACGCAGTATTTT. Translation: CASSLDWRTDTQYF. The rearrangement uses TRBV5-1 and TRBJ2-3; D unclear. Germline loops: CDR1 SGHRS, CDR2 YFSETQ. This CDR3 contains 14 residues. The ends were cut back, 0 bases at V and 3 bases at J, with 8 bases in the middle.